This T cell receptor (beta chain) came from a study of human T cells and chemical hapten exposure. Study summary: Once 0.01% DPC had been applied to the upper back by patch test, readings were taken at 6 days.

V lost 3 bases and J 4 bases, leaving 9 bases between the germline ends. The CDR3 runs 12 residues. CDR1 and CDR2 (germline): SQVTM, ANQGSEA. Time point described: patch test 2, 6 weeks after DPC sensitization. Treatment in this sample: therapeutic diphenylcyclopropenone sensitization with weekly scalp DPC. Only after blood had been drawn was each patch test applied. Library construction involved attaching unique molecular identifiers to individual cDNA molecules, which allowed quantitative, reproducible TCR counting. TCRdb analysed the RACE reads with MiXCR anew, one entry per CDR3 protein. This sample has approximately 95,000 distinct CDR3 sequences, with 10% to 12% found just once.

Sequenced material: whole blood, taken in connection with sensitization to the hapten diphenylcyclopropenone (DPC). This chain uses TRBV29-1 with TRBJ1-2; D is perhaps TRBD1 (6 bases). The sequence was obtained from a woman in her forties with alopecia areata. Some clones in this sample may be carry-over from other donors' samples. CDR3 region: CSVEDSSYGYTF. The DNA of the CDR3 is TGCAGCGTTGAGGACAGCTCCTATGGCTACACCTTC. Supplemented by reference TRBV29-1 and TRBJ1-2, the full variable domain reads SAVISQKPSRDICQRGTSLTIQCQVDSQVTMMFWYRQQPGQSLTLIATANQGSEATYESGFVIDKFPISRPNLTFSTLTVSNMSPEDSSIYLCSVEDSSYGYTFGSGTRLTVV.